The entry below gives a single T cell receptor (beta chain) sequence along with its context. Antigen: not known. The data belong to a study of T cell responses to AZD1222 COVID-19 vaccine. CDR3 length: 15 residues. Germline V gene lookup returns CDR1 SEHNR and CDR2 FQNEAQ (reference sequence). V gave up 4 bases and J gave up 7 bases; unmatched junction bases: 8. The repertoire was sequenced with immunoSEQ multiplex PCR; TCRdb's copy has only in-frame clones and lacks some. The ten top clones account for under 2.5%, within a sample of 150,000 or so clones. Points from the study as a whole: The CD4 TCRs associated with vaccination extended across spike and predominated at 160-218 and 743-854. Spike-specific TCRs gained breadth and depth after people received two AZD1222 doses. Repertoires were collected only later (after the peak T cell response had occurred).

This chain links TRBV7-9 with TRBJ2-1, with TRBD1 identical over 9 bases. This clonotype originated in an adult in good health. The sequenced material came from peripheral blood. CDR3 DNA: TGTGCCAGCAGCTCGACACAGGGGGCGCGGAATGAGCAGTTCTTC. Encoded protein: CASSSTQGARNEQFF. The variable domain in full, completed from reference TRBV7-9 and TRBJ2-1, reads DTGVSQNPRHKITKRGQNVTFRCDPISEHNRLYWYRQTLGQGPEFLTYFQNEAQLEKSRLLSDRFSAERPKGSFSTLEIQRTEQGDSAMYLCASSSTQGARNEQFFGPGTRLTVL.